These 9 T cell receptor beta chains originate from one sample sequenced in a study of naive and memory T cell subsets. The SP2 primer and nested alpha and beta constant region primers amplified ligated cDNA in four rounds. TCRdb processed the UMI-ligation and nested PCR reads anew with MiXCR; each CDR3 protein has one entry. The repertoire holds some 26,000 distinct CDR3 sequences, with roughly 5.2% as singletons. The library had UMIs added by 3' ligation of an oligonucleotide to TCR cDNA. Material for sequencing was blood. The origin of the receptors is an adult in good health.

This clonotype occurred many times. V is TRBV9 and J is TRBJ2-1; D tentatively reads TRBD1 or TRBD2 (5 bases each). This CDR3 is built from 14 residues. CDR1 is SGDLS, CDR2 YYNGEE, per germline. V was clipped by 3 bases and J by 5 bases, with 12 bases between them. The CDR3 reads CASSDRDPNNEQFF. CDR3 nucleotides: TGTGCCAGCAGCGACCGGGACCCCAACAATGAGCAGTTCTTC. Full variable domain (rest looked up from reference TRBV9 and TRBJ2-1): DSGVTQTPKHLITATGQRVTLRCSPRSGDLSVYWYQQSLDQGLQFLIQYYNGEERAKGNILERFSAQQFPDLHSELNLSSLELGDSALYFCASSDRDPNNEQFFGPGTRLTVL.

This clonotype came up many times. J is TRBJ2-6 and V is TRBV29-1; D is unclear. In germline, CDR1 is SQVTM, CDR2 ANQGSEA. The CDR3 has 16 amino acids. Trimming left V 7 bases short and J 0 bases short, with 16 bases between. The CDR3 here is CSAAIDIDSGANVLTF. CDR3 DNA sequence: TGCAGCGCCGCGATAGACATCGACTCTGGGGCCAACGTCCTGACTTTC.

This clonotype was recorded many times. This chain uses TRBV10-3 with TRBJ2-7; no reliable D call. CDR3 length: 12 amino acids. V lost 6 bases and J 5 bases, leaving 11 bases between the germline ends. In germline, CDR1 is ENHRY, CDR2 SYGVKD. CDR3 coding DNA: TGTGCCATCAGCGAGGTTCGGAACGAGCAGTACTTC. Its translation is CAISEVRNEQYF.

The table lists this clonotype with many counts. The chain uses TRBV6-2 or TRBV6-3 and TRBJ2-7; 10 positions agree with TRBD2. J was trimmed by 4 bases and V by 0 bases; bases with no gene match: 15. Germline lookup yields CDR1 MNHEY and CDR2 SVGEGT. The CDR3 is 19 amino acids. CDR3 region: CASSYSMSGRASGGYEQYF. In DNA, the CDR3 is TGTGCCAGCAGTTACTCTATGAGTGGTCGGGCTAGCGGGGGATACGAGCAGTACTTC.

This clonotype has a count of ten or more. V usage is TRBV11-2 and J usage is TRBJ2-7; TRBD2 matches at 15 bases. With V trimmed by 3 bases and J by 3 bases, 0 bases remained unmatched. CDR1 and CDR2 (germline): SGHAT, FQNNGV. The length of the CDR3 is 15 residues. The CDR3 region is CASSLGLAGGYEQYF. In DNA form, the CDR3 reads TGTGCCAGCAGCTTGGGACTAGCGGGAGGCTACGAGCAGTACTTC. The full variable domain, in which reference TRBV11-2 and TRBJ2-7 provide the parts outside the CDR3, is EAGVAQSPRYKIIEKRQSVAFWCNPISGHATLYWYQQILGQGPKLLIQFQNNGVVDDSQLPKDRFSAERLKGVDSTLKIQPAKLEDSAVYLCASSLGLAGGYEQYFGPGTRLTVT.

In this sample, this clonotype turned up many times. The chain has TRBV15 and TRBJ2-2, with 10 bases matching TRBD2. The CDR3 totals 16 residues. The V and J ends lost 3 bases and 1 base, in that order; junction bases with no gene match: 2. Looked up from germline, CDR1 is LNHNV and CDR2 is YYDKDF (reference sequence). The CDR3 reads CATSSTSGVNTGELFF. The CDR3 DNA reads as TGTGCCACCAGCAGTACTAGCGGGGTGAACACCGGGGAGCTGTTTTTT. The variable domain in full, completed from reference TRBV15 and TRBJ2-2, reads DAMVIQNPRYQVTQFGKPVTLSCSQTLNHNVMYWYQQKSSQAPKLLFHYYDKDFNNEADTPDNFQSRRPNTSFCFLDIRSPGLGDTAMYLCATSSTSGVNTGELFFGEGSRLTVL.

This CDR3 reads CASSETSRGGLATEAFF. Here the CDR3 DNA reads TGTGCCAGCAGTGAGACATCCAGGGGAGGCTTGGCCACTGAAGCTTTCTTT. The J gene is TRBJ1-1, the V gene TRBV28; a weak D match, TRBD1 (6 bases). Germline CDR1 and CDR2: MDHEN and SYDVKM. This CDR3 is 17 amino acids long. V was cut by 5 bases and J by 4 bases, with 23 bases left in between.

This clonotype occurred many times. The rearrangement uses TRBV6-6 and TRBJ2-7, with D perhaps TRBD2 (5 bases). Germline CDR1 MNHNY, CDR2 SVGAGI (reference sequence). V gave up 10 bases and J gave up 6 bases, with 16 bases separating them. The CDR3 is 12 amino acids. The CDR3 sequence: CATGEGLIEQYF. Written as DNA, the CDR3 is TGTGCCACCGGTGAGGGTCTTATCGAGCAGTACTTC.

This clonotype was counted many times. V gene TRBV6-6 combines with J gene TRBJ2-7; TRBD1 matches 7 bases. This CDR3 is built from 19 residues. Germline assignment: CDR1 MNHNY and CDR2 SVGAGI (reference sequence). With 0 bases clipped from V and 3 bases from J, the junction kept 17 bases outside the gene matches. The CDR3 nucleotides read TGTGCCAGCAGTTACTCGACGTTAGTTGGCAGGGGGACGCACTACGAGCAGTACTTC. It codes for CASSYSTLVGRGTHYEQYF.